This T cell receptor beta chain derives from a study of blood T cell repertoires in COVID-19. Profiling relied on immunoSEQ multiplex PCR, and the TCRdb table lists in-frame clones only, not all of them. The sample has 300,000 or so clones, 87% seen once. The sample holds one count of this clone. The CDR3 covers 13 residues. In germline, CDR1 is SGHTA, CDR2 FQGNSA. The V and J ends lost 0 bases and 6 bases respectively, with 6 bases between them. The TCR originated in a woman aged 40 to 50 who had recovered from COVID-19. Sequencing used peripheral blood. The rearrangement uses TRBV7-2 and TRBJ2-1; D is undetermined. The CDR3 DNA sequence: TGTGCCAGCAGCTTAGCGCACAGCAATGAGCAGTTCTTC. It translates to CASSLAHSNEQFF.